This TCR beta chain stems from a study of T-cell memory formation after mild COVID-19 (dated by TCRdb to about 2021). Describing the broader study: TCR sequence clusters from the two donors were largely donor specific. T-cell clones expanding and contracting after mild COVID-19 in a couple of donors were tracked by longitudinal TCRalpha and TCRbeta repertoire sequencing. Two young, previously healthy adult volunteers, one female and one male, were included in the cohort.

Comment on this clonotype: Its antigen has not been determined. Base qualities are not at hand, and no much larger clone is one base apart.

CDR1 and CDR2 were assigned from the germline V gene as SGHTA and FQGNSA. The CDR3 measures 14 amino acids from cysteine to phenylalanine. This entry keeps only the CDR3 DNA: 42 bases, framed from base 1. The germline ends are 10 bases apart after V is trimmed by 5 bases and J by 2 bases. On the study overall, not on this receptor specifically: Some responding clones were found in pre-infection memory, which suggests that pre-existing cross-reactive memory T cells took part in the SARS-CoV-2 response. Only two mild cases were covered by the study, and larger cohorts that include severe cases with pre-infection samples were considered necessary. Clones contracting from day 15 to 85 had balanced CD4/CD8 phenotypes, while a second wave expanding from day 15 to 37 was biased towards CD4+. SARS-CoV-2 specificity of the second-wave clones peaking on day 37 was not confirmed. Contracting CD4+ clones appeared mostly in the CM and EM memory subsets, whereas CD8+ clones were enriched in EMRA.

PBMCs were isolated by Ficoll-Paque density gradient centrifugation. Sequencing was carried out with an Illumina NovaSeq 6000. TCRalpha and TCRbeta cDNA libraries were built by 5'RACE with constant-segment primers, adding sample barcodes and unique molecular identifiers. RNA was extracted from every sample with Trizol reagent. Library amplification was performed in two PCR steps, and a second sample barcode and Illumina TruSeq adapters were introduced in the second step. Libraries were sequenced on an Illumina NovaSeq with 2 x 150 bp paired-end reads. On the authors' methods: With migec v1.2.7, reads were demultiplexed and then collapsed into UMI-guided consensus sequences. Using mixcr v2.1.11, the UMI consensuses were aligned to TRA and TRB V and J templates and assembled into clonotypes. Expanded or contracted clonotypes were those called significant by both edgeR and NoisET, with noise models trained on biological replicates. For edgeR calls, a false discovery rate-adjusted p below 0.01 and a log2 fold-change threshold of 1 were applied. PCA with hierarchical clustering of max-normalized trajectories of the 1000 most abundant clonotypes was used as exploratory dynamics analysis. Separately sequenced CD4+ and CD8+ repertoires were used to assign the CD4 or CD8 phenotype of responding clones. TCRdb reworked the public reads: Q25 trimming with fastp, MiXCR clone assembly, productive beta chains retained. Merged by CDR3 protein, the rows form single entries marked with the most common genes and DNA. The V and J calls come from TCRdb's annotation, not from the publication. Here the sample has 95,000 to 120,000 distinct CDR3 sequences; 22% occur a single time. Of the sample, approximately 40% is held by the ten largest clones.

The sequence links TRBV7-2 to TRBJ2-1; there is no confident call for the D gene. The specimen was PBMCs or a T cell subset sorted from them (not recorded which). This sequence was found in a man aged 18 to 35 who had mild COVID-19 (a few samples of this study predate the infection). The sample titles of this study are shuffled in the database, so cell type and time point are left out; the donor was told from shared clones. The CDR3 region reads CASSLPGTYNEQFF. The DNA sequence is TGTGCCAGCAGCCTACCCGGAACCTACAATGAGCAGTTCTTC.